A single sample is the source of the 22 T cell receptor beta chains below, sequenced in a study of identical twins (dated by TCRdb to 2015 to 2016). Library method: 5' RACE. TCRdb names Illumina HiSeq 2000 as the instrument used. TCRdb applied fastp at Q25 and MiXCR to the public reads, then kept only in-frame beta chains. Rows are unified per CDR3 protein, each entry keeping the most common DNA and genes. This sample is represented by some 1,600,000 distinct CDR3 sequences; less than 35% of them were singletons. Under 0.35% of the sample goes to the ten largest clones. Sequencing was done on a sample of cord blood. All receptors come from a newborn girl in good health.

The rearrangement joins TRBV14 to TRBJ1-1, with D unclear. Germline V gene data show CDR1 as SGHDN and CDR2 as FVKESK. V lost 2 bases, J lost 0 bases, and 10 bases lay in between. The CDR3 sequence is 15 residues long. In nucleotides, the CDR3 is TGTGCCAGCAGCCAATTCGCGGCTTTGAACACTGAAGCTTTCTTT. Amino acids: CASSQFAALNTEAFF.

This chain uses TRBV2 with TRBJ2-1; D possibly corresponds to TRBD2 (5 bases). This CDR3 comprises 13 residues. Trimming pared 7 bases from V and 11 bases from J, leaving 18 bases between. Looked up from germline, CDR1 is SNHLY and CDR2 is FYNNEI. The CDR3 DNA is TGTGCCAGCATTCCCGAGGGTTTGTATCAGCAGTTCTTC. Protein: CASIPEGLYQQFF.

The chain joins TRBV2 to TRBJ2-1; D is ambiguous. This CDR3 has 17 amino acids. Per germline, CDR1 SNHLY and CDR2 FYNNEI. V was cut by 4 bases and J by 2 bases, with 18 bases left in between. In DNA form, the CDR3 reads TGTGCCAGCAGTGCCCAACTAACTGGTTTCACCTACAATGAGCAGTTCTTC. This gives the protein CASSAQLTGFTYNEQFF.

This clonotype has just a few counts. The chain links TRBV5-1 to TRBJ1-4; D is uncertain. From germline, CDR1 is SGHRS and CDR2 YFSETQ. V lost 0 bases to trimming and J lost 4 bases, with 7 bases between them. This CDR3 region has 14 residues. This CDR3 reads CASSLGAGNEKLFF. Written as DNA, the CDR3 is TGCGCCAGCAGCTTGGGCGCAGGTAATGAAAAACTGTTTTTT.

Turning to this clonotype: A much larger clone lies a single base off, so this may be a read error. The rearrangement joins TRBV7-2 to TRBJ2-3; D is ambiguous. The CDR3 covers 12 residues. The germline gives CDR1 SGHTA, CDR2 FQGNSA. Written as DNA, the CDR3 is TGTGCCGGCAGCTTTATGACAGATACGCAGTATTTT. This codes for CAGSFMTDTQYF.

The CDR3 loop reads CATATAASQETQYF. In DNA form, the CDR3 reads TGTGCCACCGCTACAGCGGCCTCTCAAGAGACCCAGTACTTC. The V and J genes are TRBV11-2 and TRBJ2-5; D possibly corresponds to TRBD2 (5 bases). V gave up 10 bases and J gave up 2 bases, with 17 bases separating them. Germline V gene sequence: CDR1 SGHAT, CDR2 FQNNGV. This CDR3 comprises 14 residues.

The sample holds many counts of this clonotype. J is TRBJ2-4 and V is TRBV3-1; a weak D match, TRBD2 (6 bases). The CDR3 has 15 amino acids. CDR1 LGHDT and CDR2 YNNKEL come from the germline V gene (reference sequence). V was shortened by 1 base and J by 6 bases, with 13 bases between the two germline ends. CDR3 region: CASSQGLVRGNIQYF. The CDR3 bases are TGTGCCAGCAGCCAAGGACTAGTTCGGGGAAACATTCAGTACTTC.

There are a few counts of this clonotype. The J gene is TRBJ1-4, the V gene TRBV9; weak D call: TRBD1 (5 bases). The CDR3 is 14 residues long. Per germline, CDR1 SGDLS and CDR2 YYNGEE. Trimming removed 1 base from V and 8 bases from J, with 12 bases in between. CDR3 loop: CASSVTGGEEKLFF. DNA of the CDR3: TGTGCCAGCAGCGTAACGGGGGGAGAGGAAAAACTGTTTTTT.

This chain connects TRBV15 to TRBJ2-1, with 9 bases aligning to TRBD2. Losses at the gene ends were 0 bases for V and 5 bases for J; bases not matched to a gene: 2. The CDR3 totals 15 residues. CDR1 and CDR2 from the germline V gene are LNHNV and YYDKDF (reference sequence). Here the CDR3 reads CATSRDSGGDNEQFF. CDR3 DNA sequence: TGTGCCACCAGCAGAGATAGCGGGGGCGACAATGAGCAGTTCTTC.

This clonotype has a handful of counts. The genes are TRBV10-1 and TRBJ2-5; TRBD1 is a possible D gene (5 bases). This CDR3 is 15 amino acids long. Germline V gene data show CDR1 as WNHNN and CDR2 as SYGVQD (reference sequence). Trimming pared 6 bases from V and 4 bases from J, leaving 18 bases between. The CDR3 DNA sequence: TGCGCCAGCAGAGACCCGGACACCACTCCAGAGACCCAGTACTTC. Its protein product is CASRDPDTTPETQYF.

This sequence joins TRBV4-1 and TRBJ1-1; no clear D. CDR1 and CDR2 from the germline V gene are MGHRA and YSYEKL. The germline V and J ends were trimmed by 0 bases and 9 bases, with 11 bases remaining between them. This CDR3 is 13 amino acids long. The CDR3 nucleotides read TGCGCCAGCAGCCAAGATCCGGACGGTAAAGCTTTCTTT. The encoded protein is CASSQDPDGKAFF.

At least ten counts were recorded for this clonotype. V and J are TRBV20-1 and TRBJ1-2, with 9 bases that match TRBD1. Germline CDR1 and CDR2: DFQATT and SNEGSKA (reference sequence). V shed 6 bases and J 4 bases; nucleotides not matched to a gene: 3. The CDR3 runs to 12 residues. In nucleotides, the CDR3 is TGCAGTGCCCCGGACAGGGGCTATGGCTACACCTTC. It yields the protein CSAPDRGYGYTF.

This clonotype was picked up many times. The chain carries TRBV5-1 and TRBJ2-1; the match to TRBD2 covers 13 bases. The CDR3 spans 16 residues. Germline V gene data show CDR1 as SGHRS and CDR2 as YFSETQ. The V gene end was trimmed by 4 bases and the J gene end by 8 bases; junction bases not matched to a gene: 9. Written as DNA, the CDR3 is TGCGCCAGCAGCCGGACTAGCGGGAGTGCTATAGATGAGCAGTTCTTC. It is translated as CASSRTSGSAIDEQFF.

The sample holds many counts of this clonotype. The CDR3 region is CASSTGATRLDTQYF. CDR3 coding DNA: TGCGCCAGCAGCACCGGAGCTACCAGACTAGATACGCAGTATTTT. This rearrangement joins TRBV5-1 to TRBJ2-3, with D unresolved. Germline assignment: CDR1 SGHRS and CDR2 YFSETQ. The ends were cut back, 4 bases at V and 5 bases at J, with 17 bases in the middle. The CDR3 extends over 15 amino acids.

This clonotype was recorded a few times. This sequence joins TRBV6-5 and TRBJ2-2; TRBD1 is a possible D gene (5 bases). The CDR3 is 17 residues long. V was pared by 0 bases and J by 4 bases, with 15 bases between. Germline lookup yields CDR1 MNHEY and CDR2 SVGAGI. This CDR3 is CASSYSKARVSTGELFF. In DNA, the CDR3 is TGTGCCAGCAGTTACTCGAAGGCCAGGGTCAGCACCGGGGAGCTGTTTTTT.

Points on this clonotype: A much more abundant neighbour one base away suggests this may be a read error. V and J are TRBV3-1 and TRBJ2-7; 12 bases are shared with TRBD2. CDR1 and CDR2 (germline): LGHDT, YNNKEL (reference sequence). V was clipped by 4 bases and J by 7 bases; unmatched bases: 11. The CDR3 contains 16 residues. The CDR3 DNA sequence: TGTGCCAGCAGCCCGAGACTAGCGGGAGCTTTGGATGAGCAGTACTTC. This sequence encodes CASSPRLAGALDEQYF.

This chain links TRBV7-3 with TRBJ1-2; D might be TRBD1 (5 bases). From germline, CDR1 is SGHTA and CDR2 FQGTGA. Trimming removed 0 bases at V and 8 bases at J, with 10 bases between. The CDR3 is 13 amino acids. In DNA form, the CDR3 reads TGTGCCAGCAGCTTAACGGCAGGGAGAGGCTACACCTTC. It is translated as CASSLTAGRGYTF.

As concerns this clonotype: This may come from a read error, since a much larger clone is one base off. The gene calls are TRBV5-1 and TRBJ1-2; D is undetermined. V shed 3 bases and J shed 4 bases, with 13 bases lying between them. CDR1 and CDR2 (germline): SGHRS, YFSETQ. The CDR3 has 14 residues. The CDR3 nucleotides read TGCGCCAGCAGCTCGGATAAGGGTCGCTATGGCTACACCTTC. It is translated as CASSSDKGRYGYTF.

This clonotype has a handful of counts. The chain couples TRBV2 to TRBJ2-4, with 10 bases lining up with TRBD1. Trimming cost V 4 bases and J 6 bases; bases outside gene matches: 3. The CDR3 is 14 residues long. Germline V CDR1 and CDR2: SNHLY, FYNNEI. The CDR3, as DNA: TGTGCCAGCAGTGTTGACAGGGGGCTAAACATTCAGTACTTC. It yields the protein CASSVDRGLNIQYF.

The gene calls are TRBV29-1 and TRBJ2-5, with D possibly being TRBD2 (6 bases). From germline, CDR1 is SQVTM and CDR2 ANQGSEA. The CDR3 has 14 residues. Trimming removed 7 bases at V and 1 base at J, with 16 bases between. The CDR3 spells CSADTGAPQETQYF. The CDR3 DNA sequence: TGCAGCGCTGATACGGGAGCCCCCCAAGAGACCCAGTACTTC.

The sample holds a few counts of this clonotype. The chain joins TRBV5-1 to TRBJ2-5, with D unresolved. The V gene lost 2 bases and the J gene lost 4 bases, with 9 bases spanning the gap. The CDR3 loop spans 13 amino acids. Per the germline V gene, CDR1 is SGHRS and CDR2 is YFSETQ. The CDR3 loop is CASSFEWGETQYF. The CDR3 nucleotides are TGCGCCAGCAGCTTTGAATGGGGAGAGACCCAGTACTTC.

This clonotype was picked up one time. The rearrangement joins TRBV3-1 to TRBJ2-6; D remains ambiguous. The CDR3 extends over 16 amino acids. V gave up 1 base and J gave up 0 bases, with 7 bases separating them. Germline V gives CDR1 LGHDT, CDR2 YNNKEL (reference sequence). The CDR3 protein is CASSQGQLSGANVLTF. DNA for the CDR3: TGTGCCAGCAGCCAAGGGCAGCTCTCTGGGGCCAACGTCCTGACTTTC.